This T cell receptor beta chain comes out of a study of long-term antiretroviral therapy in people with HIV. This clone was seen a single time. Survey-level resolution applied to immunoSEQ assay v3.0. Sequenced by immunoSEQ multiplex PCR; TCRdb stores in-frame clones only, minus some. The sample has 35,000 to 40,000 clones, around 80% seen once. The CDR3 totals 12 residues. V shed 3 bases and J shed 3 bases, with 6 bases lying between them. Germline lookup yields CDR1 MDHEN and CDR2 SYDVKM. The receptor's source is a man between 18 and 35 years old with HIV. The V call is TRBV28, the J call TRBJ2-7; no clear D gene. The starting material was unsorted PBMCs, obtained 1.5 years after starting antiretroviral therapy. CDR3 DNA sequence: TGTGCCAGCAGTTTCGACCTCTACGAGCAGTACTTC. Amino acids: CASSFDLYEQYF.